This T cell receptor beta chain was recovered during a study of shared clonotypes between healthy human individuals. On this clone itself: Its specificity is not known.

Germline lookup yields CDR1 SGDLS and CDR2 YYNGEE. Trimming stripped 2 bases from V and 5 bases from J, with 13 bases between. The CDR3 has 14 residues. Produced via immunoSEQ multiplex PCR; TCRdb's table is partial and in-frame only. This table has roughly 2.1 million clones, roughly 91% appearing once. Selected positively for CCR7 and CD45RO-negative, naive CD8 cells excluded terminally differentiated effector memory CD45RA+ cells. General study points: Only blood was sampled, and tissue TCR repertoires likely differ from blood ones. Naive subsets, compared against memory subsets, generally had larger estimated richness values. When compared with the clonotypes that were shared by all four sorted-subset donors, the non-shared clonotypes turned out to have lower generation probabilities. Clonotype sharing among the donors was expected to vary with sequencing depth.

J is TRBJ1-2 and V is TRBV9; unclear D gene. The sequence was collected from a young man in good health. Some clones in this sample may be carry-over from other donors' samples. Source material: naive CD8+ T cells from PBMCs. The CDR3 bases are TGTGCCAGCAGCGTCCAGACCGCGCCGTATGGCTACACCTTC. Translation: CASSVQTAPYGYTF.